The clone carrying this TCR beta chain was observed a few times. This CDR3 has 18 residues. The V gene lost 2 bases and the J gene lost 6 bases, with 23 bases spanning the gap. Germline V lookup: CDR1 SGHAT, CDR2 FQNNGV. The record originates from a study of T cells after yellow fever vaccination. Study details: Some fractions had low cell numbers, and these were prepared with SMART-Seq v4 Ultra Low Input.

The TCR cDNA carried a universal primer site and UMIs from 5'RACE template switching. One entry per CDR3 protein, called by TCRdb with MiXCR from the 5' RACE reads. The sample lists some 290,000 distinct CDR3 sequences, approximately 12% seen once, with 3% to 3.5% in the top ten. V and J are TRBV11-2 and TRBJ2-1, with a weak D call TRBD1 (6 bases). Here the sequenced sample was CD4+ T cells sorted from PBMCs, taken 45 days after the yellow fever booster vaccination. The sequence was obtained from a man aged 18 to 30 who received the YFV17D yellow fever vaccine. This chain's CDR3 is CASSLRVFTGQGINEQFF. The DNA of the CDR3 is TGTGCCAGCAGCTTACGGGTATTTACGGGACAAGGCATCAATGAGCAGTTCTTC.